This T cell receptor beta chain was captured in a study of T-cell memory formation after mild COVID-19. About the research overall: Clusters were largely donor specific.

Constant-segment-primed 5'RACE gave TCR alpha and TCR beta cDNA libraries with sample barcodes and UMIs. TCRdb reprocessed the 5' RACE reads with MiXCR, giving one entry per CDR3 protein. The table includes about 270,000 distinct CDR3 sequences, 15% to 20% detected once. The study, taken as a whole, reports: The study found balanced CD4/CD8 in clones contracting day 15 to 85 and a CD4+ lean in later expanders. A subset of responding clones appeared in pre-infection memory, suggesting cross-reactive memory joined.

This clonotype has more than one count but fewer than ten. Its specificity is unknown. This TCR was recovered from a man aged 18 to 30 who had mild COVID-19 (a few samples of this study predate the infection). Cell type and time point are not known. The sequenced sample was PBMCs or a T cell subset sorted from them (not recorded which).

The CDR3 nucleotides are TGTGCCAGCAGCTCACCAGGAGCCATCTATGGCTACACCTTC. Translating it yields CASSSPGAIYGYTF. The gene calls are TRBV11-2 and TRBJ1-2; D unclear. Trimming pared 4 bases from V and 4 bases from J, leaving 13 bases between. CDR1 is SGHAT and CDR2 is FQNNGV in the germline V gene. This CDR3 is built from 14 residues.